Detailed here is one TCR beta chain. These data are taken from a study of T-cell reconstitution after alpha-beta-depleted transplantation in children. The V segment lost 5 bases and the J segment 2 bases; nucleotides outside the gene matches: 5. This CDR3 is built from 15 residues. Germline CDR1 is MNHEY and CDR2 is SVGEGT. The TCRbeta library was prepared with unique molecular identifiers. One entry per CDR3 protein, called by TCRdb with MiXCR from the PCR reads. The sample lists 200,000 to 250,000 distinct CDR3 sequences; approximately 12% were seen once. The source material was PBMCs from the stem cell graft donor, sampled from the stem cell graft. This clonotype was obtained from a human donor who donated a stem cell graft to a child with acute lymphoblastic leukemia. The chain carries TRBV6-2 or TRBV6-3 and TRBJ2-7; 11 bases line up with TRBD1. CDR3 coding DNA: TGTGCCAGCAGTGCACCGGGACAGGGGGCCTACGAGCAGTACTTC. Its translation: CASSAPGQGAYEQYF.